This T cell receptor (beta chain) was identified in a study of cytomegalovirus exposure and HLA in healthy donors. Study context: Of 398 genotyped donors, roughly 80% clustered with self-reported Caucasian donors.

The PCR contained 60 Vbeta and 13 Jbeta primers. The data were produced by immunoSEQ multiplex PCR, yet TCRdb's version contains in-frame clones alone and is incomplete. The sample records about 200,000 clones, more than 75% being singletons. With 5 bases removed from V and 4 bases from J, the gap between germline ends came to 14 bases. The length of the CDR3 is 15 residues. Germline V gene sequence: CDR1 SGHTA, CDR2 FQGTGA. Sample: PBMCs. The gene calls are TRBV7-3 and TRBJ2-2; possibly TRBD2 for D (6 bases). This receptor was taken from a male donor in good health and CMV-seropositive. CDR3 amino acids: CASSPGGHTTGELFF. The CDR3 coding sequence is TGTGCCAGCAGCCCCGGAGGGCATACCACCGGGGAGCTGTTTTTT.